The T cell receptor beta chain described here comes from a study of monozygotic twins with inflammatory bowel disease. This CDR3 spans 12 amino acids. With the 5' RACE reads reprocessed, TCRdb shows one record per CDR3 protein and no DNA. Its table lists about 210,000 distinct CDR3 sequences. This sequence originates from a human donor with ulcerative colitis or Crohn's disease, or a healthy co-twin of an affected twin (not recorded which). The sample consisted of blood. The chain recombines TRBV12-3 or TRBV12-4 with TRBJ2-5; TCRdb proposes TRBD1, but this gene call is untestable without DNA. CDR3 protein: CASSTGTHAKYF.